The 11 T cell receptor beta chains given below trace back to one sample, sequenced in a study of cytomegalovirus exposure and HLA in healthy donors (dated by TCRdb to the late 2010s). Receptor amplification or capture employed the immunoSEQ multiplex PCR assay. For the multiplex PCR, a mixture combining 60 forward primers for TCR Vbeta segments and 13 reverse primers for TCR Jbeta segments was used. TCRdb took this table from immuneACCESS and kept in-frame rearrangements with V and J called. Such tables lack part of the clones; where checked against another copy, unresolved V genes explain under half of the gap, and the rest is unexplained. Per the sample table, the count is 140,000 to 150,000 clones. The top ten clones comprise 0.85% to 1% of the sample. Sequencing was performed on PBMCs. These receptors all come from a male donor in good health and CMV-seronegative.

This chain uses TRBV4-2 with TRBJ1-2; TRBD1 agrees at 7 bases. Germline V gives CDR1 LGHNA, CDR2 YNFKEQ. With 0 bases clipped from V and 8 bases from J, the junction kept 6 bases outside the gene matches. This CDR3 is built from 14 residues. Here the CDR3 DNA reads TGTGCCAGCAGCCAAGATAGTTACAGGGGCGGCTACACCTTC. Translated, it gives CASSQDSYRGGYTF.

The V gene is TRBV19, the J gene TRBJ2-7, with 11 bases lining up with TRBD2. The CDR3 consists of 13 residues. V was pared by 8 bases and J by 6 bases, with 6 bases of the junction left unmatched. Germline CDR1 and CDR2: LNHDA and SQIVND (reference sequence). CDR3 amino acids: CASRPTSGGEQYF. The CDR3 DNA sequence: TGTGCCAGTCGCCCAACTAGCGGGGGCGAGCAGTACTTC.

V usage is TRBV2 and J usage is TRBJ2-1; 7 bases line up with TRBD2. Germline trimming cut 7 bases from V and 0 bases from J; bases unmatched to any gene: 3. Per germline, CDR1 SNHLY and CDR2 FYNNEI. The CDR3 covers 14 residues. DNA of the CDR3: TGTGCCAGCACTCTAGCGGTCTCCTACAATGAGCAGTTCTTC. This encodes CASTLAVSYNEQFF.

The chain employs TRBV7-9 and TRBJ1-5; no clear D gene. The V gene lost 6 bases and the J gene lost 6 bases, with 15 bases spanning the gap. CDR1 SEHNR and CDR2 FQNEAQ come from the germline V gene (reference sequence). The CDR3 extends over 14 amino acids. The CDR3 DNA is TGTGCCAGCAGTTTACCCGGGGTAGGTCAGCCCCAGCATTTT. Amino acid sequence: CASSLPGVGQPQHF.

This chain connects TRBV27 to TRBJ2-7, with 8 bases lining up with TRBD2. The germline V gene has CDR1 MNHEY and CDR2 SMNVEV (reference sequence). The CDR3 has 15 amino acids. Trimming removed 8 bases from V and 3 bases from J; junction bases left unmatched: 12. The CDR3, as DNA: TGTGCCAGCCGACGGGGGGGGCTAGCGAACTACGAGCAGTACTTC. As protein: CASRRGGLANYEQYF.

The chain combines TRBV15 with TRBJ2-3; 7 nucleotides agree with TRBD2. The CDR3 length is 13 residues. After removal of 8 bases from V and 2 bases from J, the junction contained 4 bases not matched to a gene. Per the germline V gene, CDR1 is LNHNV and CDR2 is YYDKDF (reference sequence). The CDR3 loop reads CATGGGPTDTQYF. The DNA of the CDR3 is TGTGCCACCGGGGGAGGGCCCACAGATACGCAGTATTTT.

J is TRBJ2-1 and V is TRBV9; 7 bases are a match to TRBD1. The CDR3 runs 16 residues. Germline trimming cut 2 bases from V and 5 bases from J; bases unmatched to any gene: 10. The germline CDR1 and CDR2 sequences are SGDLS and YYNGEE. Here the CDR3 DNA reads TGTGCCAGCAGCGTGGGAACAGGGGAAACGGACAATGAGCAGTTCTTC. Its protein is CASSVGTGETDNEQFF.

The chain uses TRBV2 and TRBJ2-3, with D perhaps matching TRBD1 (6 bases). CDR1 and CDR2 (germline): SNHLY, FYNNEI. The CDR3 has 15 residues. The germline V and J ends were trimmed by 5 bases and 4 bases, with 16 bases remaining between them. The CDR3: CASSPEQGVADTQYF. CDR3 in DNA: TGTGCCAGCAGTCCTGAACAGGGAGTAGCAGATACGCAGTATTTT.

J is TRBJ1-2 and V is TRBV5-6, with D possibly being TRBD1 (5 bases). Germline V CDR1 and CDR2: SGHDT, YYEEEE. V shed 0 bases and J shed 4 bases, with 10 bases lying between them. CDR3 size: 14 residues. CDR3 in DNA: TGTGCCAGCAGCTTGGCAGGGAAAACCTATGGCTACACCTTC. Protein sequence: CASSLAGKTYGYTF. Together with reference TRBV5-6 and TRBJ1-2, the CDR3 gives the full variable domain: DAGVTQSPTHLIKTRGQQVTLRCSPKSGHDTVSWYQQALGQGPQFIFQYYEEEERQRGNFPDRFSGHQFPNYSSELNVNALLLGDSALYLCASSLAGKTYGYTFGSGTRLTVV.

The chain recombines TRBV6-6 with TRBJ1-1; D unresolved. Per germline, CDR1 MNHNY and CDR2 SVGAGI (reference sequence). This CDR3 has 15 residues. Trimming removed 7 bases from V and 0 bases from J, with 15 bases in between. The CDR3 is CASTESIVLNTEAFF. As DNA, the CDR3 is TGTGCCAGCACCGAAAGTATAGTACTGAACACTGAAGCTTTCTTT.

The V gene is TRBV5-4, the J gene TRBJ2-1; the match to TRBD2 covers 9 bases. V shed 1 base and J 7 bases; nucleotides not matched to a gene: 9. The CDR3 consists of 16 residues. CDR1 is SGHNT and CDR2 is YYREEE in the germline V gene (reference sequence). CDR3 residues: CASSLFAGGRRNEQFF. The CDR3 nucleotides are TGTGCCAGCAGCTTGTTTGCGGGAGGGCGGCGGAATGAGCAGTTCTTC.